This T cell receptor beta chain was captured in a study of shared clonotypes between healthy human individuals. Study observations and caveats: Non-shared clonotypes were found to have lower generation probabilities than the clonotypes that were shared by all four of the sorted-subset donors.

Deep level was the assay's run setting. TCRdb's table, derived via immunoSEQ multiplex PCR, lists solely in-frame clones and lacks some. This sample has over 2 million clones, with under 95% found just once. Concerning this clone: What it binds is unknown.

Healthy HIV-negative adults without recent acute infections or vaccinations served as donors. The V and J ends lost 0 bases and 3 bases, in that order; junction bases with no gene match: 2. The CDR3 spans 16 residues. Germline V gene sequence: CDR1 SEHNR, CDR2 FQNEAQ (reference sequence). Sequencing used naive CD4+ T cells from PBMCs. Subset denoted: CD45RA+ positively selected. The chain uses TRBV7-9 and TRBJ1-5; 10 bases are shared with TRBD1. The sequence derives from a man aged 18-30 years in good health. Some clones in this sample may be carry-over from other donors' samples. The CDR3 loop reads CASSLAGTGANQPQHF. CDR3 nucleotide sequence: TGTGCCAGCAGCTTAGCTGGGACAGGGGCCAATCAGCCCCAGCATTTT.